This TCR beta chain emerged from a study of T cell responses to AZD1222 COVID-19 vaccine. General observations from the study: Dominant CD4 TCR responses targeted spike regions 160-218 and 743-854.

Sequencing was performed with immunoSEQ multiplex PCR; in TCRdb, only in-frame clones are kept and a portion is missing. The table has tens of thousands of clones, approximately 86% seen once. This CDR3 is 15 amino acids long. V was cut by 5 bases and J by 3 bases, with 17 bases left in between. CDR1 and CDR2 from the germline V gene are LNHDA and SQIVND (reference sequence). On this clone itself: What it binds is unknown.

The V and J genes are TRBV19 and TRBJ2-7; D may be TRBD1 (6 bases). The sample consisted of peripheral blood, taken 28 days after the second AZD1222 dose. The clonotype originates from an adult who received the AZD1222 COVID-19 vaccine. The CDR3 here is CASSLLTGQLYEQYF. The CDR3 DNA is TGTGCCAGTAGTCTTTTGACAGGCCAACTCTACGAGCAGTACTTC.